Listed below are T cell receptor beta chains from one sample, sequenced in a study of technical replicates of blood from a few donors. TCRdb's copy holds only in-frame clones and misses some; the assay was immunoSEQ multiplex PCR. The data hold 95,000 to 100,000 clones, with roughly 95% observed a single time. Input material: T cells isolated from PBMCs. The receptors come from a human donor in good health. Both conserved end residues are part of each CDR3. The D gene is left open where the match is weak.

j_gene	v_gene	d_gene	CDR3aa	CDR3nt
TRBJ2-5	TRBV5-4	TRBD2	CASSPGVLAGARGETQYF	TGTGCCAGCAGCCCCGGGGTCCTAGCGGGAGCAAGGGGAGAGACCCAGTACTTC
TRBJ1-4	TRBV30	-	CACSWSEKLFF	TGTGCCTGTTCGTGGAGTGAAAAACTGTTTTTT
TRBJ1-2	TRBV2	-	CASSELAGPNYGYTF	TGTGCCAGCAGTGAGTTGGCAGGCCCGAACTATGGCTACACCTTC
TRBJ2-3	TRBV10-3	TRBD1	CAISESRTGMSTDTQYF	TGTGCCATCAGTGAGTCCCGGACAGGGATGAGCACAGATACGCAGTATTTT
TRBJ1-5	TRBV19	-	CASSYGGNQPQHF	TGTGCCAGTAGTTACGGTGGCAATCAGCCCCAGCATTTT
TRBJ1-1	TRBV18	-	CASSPVGGFGGTEAFF	TGTGCCAGCTCACCGGTAGGGGGTTTTGGTGGGACTGAAGCTTTCTTT
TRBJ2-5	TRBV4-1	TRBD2	CASGHRTSGNQETQYF	TGCGCCAGCGGCCACAGGACTAGCGGGAATCAAGAGACCCAGTACTTC
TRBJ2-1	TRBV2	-	CASSARGTGNEQFF	TGTGCCAGCTCAGCCAGGGGAACTGGCAATGAGCAGTTCTTC
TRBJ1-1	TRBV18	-	CASSPYQRTEAFF	TGTGCCAGCTCACCATATCAGAGGACTGAAGCTTTCTTT
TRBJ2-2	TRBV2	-	CASSSFGTNTGELFF	TGTGCCAGCAGTTCTTTCGGGACGAACACCGGGGAGCTGTTTTTT
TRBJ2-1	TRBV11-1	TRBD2	CASSQIQGLVYNEQFF	TGTGCCAGCAGCCAAATCCAAGGACTAGTCTACAATGAGCAGTTCTTC
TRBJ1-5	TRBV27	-	CASSFLFQPQHF	TGTGCCAGCAGTTTCTTATTCCAGCCCCAGCATTTT
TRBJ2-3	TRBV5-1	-	CASSSTDSRESEFTDTQYF	TGCGCCAGCAGCTCTACGGACTCCCGAGAGTCGGAATTCACAGATACGCAGTATTTT
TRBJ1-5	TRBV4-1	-	CASSQDRQKFYSNQPQHF	TGCGCCAGCAGCCAAGACAGGCAGAAATTCTATAGCAATCAGCCCCAGCATTTT